These 27 T cell receptor beta chains originate from one sample sequenced in a study of blood T cell repertoires in COVID-19. Generated by immunoSEQ multiplex PCR, the TCRdb table keeps only in-frame clones and is missing some. The table lists around 150,000 clones, approximately 95% of them singletons. Sequenced sample: peripheral blood. The receptors here all came from a woman aged 45-65 years with acute or convalescent COVID-19.

The genes are TRBV7-3 and TRBJ2-1; 8 bases are shared with TRBD1. The V segment lost 5 bases and the J segment 3 bases; nucleotides outside the gene matches: 6. CDR3 size: 15 residues. The germline CDR1 and CDR2 sequences are SGHTA and FQGTGA. The DNA of the CDR3 is TGTGCCAGCAGCCCCGGGACAGGCCACTACAATGAGCAGTTCTTC. Amino acids: CASSPGTGHYNEQFF.

This clone was found once. CDR3 region: CASRETGATNEKLFF. The DNA for the CDR3 is TGTGCCAGCAGGGAGACAGGGGCAACTAATGAAAAACTGTTTTTT. This chain connects TRBV25-1 to TRBJ1-4, with TRBD1 matching 8 bases. Germline V lookup: CDR1 MGHDK, CDR2 SYGVNS. J gave up 0 bases and V 6 bases, and 3 bases lay outside the gene matches. This CDR3 is built from 15 residues.

This clone was recorded only once. The V call is TRBV19, the J call TRBJ2-1; 9 bases line up with TRBD2. The trim removed 6 bases at V and 5 bases at J, leaving 8 bases unmatched. The CDR3 runs 15 residues. Germline V gene data show CDR1 as LNHDA and CDR2 as SQIVND (reference sequence). CDR3 loop: CASRLAGAENNEQFF. For the CDR3, the DNA is TGTGCCAGTAGGTTAGCGGGGGCCGAGAACAATGAGCAGTTCTTC.

This clone was detected only a few times. The chain carries TRBV25-1 and TRBJ1-2; the match to TRBD1 covers 10 bases. Germline loops: CDR1 MGHDK, CDR2 SYGVNS. This CDR3 contains 13 residues. Trimming cost V 7 bases and J 8 bases; bases outside gene matches: 7. CDR3 protein: CASMGQGIGGYTF. The CDR3 bases are TGTGCCAGCATGGGACAGGGGATTGGGGGCTACACCTTC.

V gene TRBV19 combines with J gene TRBJ1-2, with TRBD1 identical over 11 bases. This CDR3 comprises 13 residues. The germline gives CDR1 LNHDA, CDR2 SQIVND (reference sequence). V dropped 10 bases and J dropped 5; count of bases not matched to a gene: 6. This CDR3 is CATKDRGLYGYTF. The CDR3 DNA reads TGTGCCACAAAGGACAGGGGGCTTTATGGCTACACCTTC. Full variable domain (missing parts from reference TRBV19 and TRBJ1-2): DGGITQSPKYLFRKEGQNVTLSCEQNLNHDAMYWYRQDPGQGLRLIYYSQIVNDFQKGDIAEGYSVSREKKESFPLTVTSAQKNPTAFYLCATKDRGLYGYTFGSGTRLTVV.

V is TRBV28 and J is TRBJ2-5, with D perhaps matching TRBD1 (5 bases). CDR3 length: 14 amino acids. The germline V gene has CDR1 MDHEN and CDR2 SYDVKM. V lost 6 bases to trimming and J lost 7 bases, with 18 bases between them. CDR3: CASSTRQRVLTQYF. The CDR3 coding sequence is TGTGCCAGCAGCACAAGACAGAGAGTTTTGACCCAGTACTTC.

The genes are TRBV15 and TRBJ1-1, with D hard to call. From germline, CDR1 is LNHNV and CDR2 YYDKDF (reference sequence). Trimming stripped 6 bases from V and 1 base from J, with 9 bases between. This CDR3 comprises 13 residues. The CDR3 region has the DNA TGTGCCACCAGACTTACAGCGAACACTGAAGCTTTCTTT. This sequence encodes CATRLTANTEAFF.

The rearrangement links TRBV28 to TRBJ2-7; tentative D call: TRBD2 (7 bases). The CDR3 has 14 residues. Trimming removed 5 bases at V and 3 bases at J, with 14 bases between. Germline assignment: CDR1 MDHEN and CDR2 SYDVKM. CDR3 DNA: TGTGCCAGCAGTCAGGGAGGGGGGATCTACGAGCAGTACTTC. Amino acids: CASSQGGGIYEQYF.

The chain carries TRBV6-5 and TRBJ2-1, with 8 bases lining up with TRBD2. Germline V gives CDR1 MNHEY, CDR2 SVGAGI. With 5 bases clipped from V and 10 bases from J, the junction kept 7 bases outside the gene matches. The CDR3 is 13 amino acids. CDR3 in amino acids: CASSPRGGGEQFF. In DNA form, the CDR3 reads TGTGCCAGCAGTCCCCGGGGGGGCGGGGAGCAGTTCTTC.

This sequence joins TRBV7-3 and TRBJ1-1; TRBD1 agrees at 7 bases. Unmatched junction bases numbered 13, after V lost 3 bases and J lost 6 bases. The CDR3 has 16 residues. Germline V gene data show CDR1 as SGHTA and CDR2 as FQGTGA. The CDR3, as DNA: TGTGCCAGCAGCTTCCCCTTACGACAGGGATGCTCTGAAGCTTTCTTT. It translates to CASSFPLRQGCSEAFF.

The chain carries TRBV5-6 and TRBJ1-4; D possibly corresponds to TRBD1 (6 bases). Germline V CDR1 and CDR2: SGHDT, YYEEEE. CDR3 length: 15 residues. The V and J ends lost 6 bases and 3 bases respectively, with 15 bases between them. The CDR3 sequence: CASTMLGASNEKLFF. In DNA form, the CDR3 reads TGTGCCAGCACTATGCTGGGGGCTTCTAATGAAAAACTGTTTTTT.

The rearrangement uses TRBV6-6 and TRBJ1-5, with 8 positions matching TRBD1. Germline V gives CDR1 MNHNY, CDR2 SVGAGI (reference sequence). Trimming cost V 5 bases and J 6 bases; bases outside gene matches: 9. The CDR3 is 15 residues long. This CDR3 is CASSGKTGGGQPQHF. Written as DNA, the CDR3 is TGTGCCAGCAGTGGCAAAACAGGGGGTGGTCAGCCCCAGCATTTT.

The chain couples TRBV5-6 to TRBJ2-1; D ambiguous. In germline, CDR1 is SGHDT, CDR2 YYEEEE. The CDR3 sequence is 12 residues long. The V end lost 0 bases, the J end lost 8 bases, and 6 bases lay between the germline ends. In nucleotides, the CDR3 is TGTGCCAGCAGCTTGGCTGTATATGAGCAGTTCTTC. This codes for CASSLAVYEQFF.

The chain joins TRBV7-9 to TRBJ1-1, with D perhaps TRBD1 (6 bases). The germline gives CDR1 SEHNR, CDR2 FQNEAQ (reference sequence). Trimming took 5 bases from V and 6 from J, leaving 16 bases between them. This CDR3 is built from 14 residues. CDR3 DNA: TGTGCCAGCAGCCCGAAGCGACAGGACTCTGAAGCTTTCTTT. It yields the protein CASSPKRQDSEAFF. Combining the CDR3 with reference TRBV7-9 and TRBJ1-1 gives the whole variable domain DTGVSQNPRHKITKRGQNVTFRCDPISEHNRLYWYRQTLGQGPEFLTYFQNEAQLEKSRLLSDRFSAERPKGSFSTLEIQRTEQGDSAMYLCASSPKRQDSEAFFGQGTRLTVV.

V is TRBV28 and J is TRBJ1-4; D unclear. Germline CDR1 MDHEN, CDR2 SYDVKM. The CDR3 contains 14 residues. Trimming cost V 2 bases and J 0 bases, with 4 bases left between them. The CDR3: CASSLAPTNEKLFF. In DNA, the CDR3 is TGTGCCAGCAGTTTAGCGCCAACTAATGAAAAACTGTTTTTT.

This chain joins TRBV7-9 and TRBJ1-1, with D tentatively TRBD1 (5 bases). Trimming stripped 3 bases from V and 0 bases from J, with 23 bases between. The CDR3 sequence is 19 residues long. Germline CDR1 and CDR2: SEHNR and FQNEAQ (reference sequence). The CDR3 protein is CASSFPEGRVQSLNTEAFF. The CDR3 region has the DNA TGTGCCAGCAGCTTTCCGGAGGGGAGGGTCCAATCATTGAACACTGAAGCTTTCTTT. Looking up the rest from reference TRBV7-9 and TRBJ1-1 gives the full variable domain: DTGVSQNPRHKITKRGQNVTFRCDPISEHNRLYWYRQTLGQGPEFLTYFQNEAQLEKSRLLSDRFSAERPKGSFSTLEIQRTEQGDSAMYLCASSFPEGRVQSLNTEAFFGQGTRLTVV.

This chain joins TRBV18 and TRBJ1-2; possible D gene TRBD1, 6 bases. V lost 4 bases and J 5 bases, leaving 14 bases between the germline ends. This CDR3 comprises 14 residues. The germline gives CDR1 KGHSH, CDR2 LQKENI. The CDR3 reads CASSQTDRNYGYTF. The CDR3 DNA is TGTGCCAGCTCACAGACCGACAGGAATTATGGCTACACCTTC.

V is TRBV7-8 and J is TRBJ1-5; the D gene is possibly TRBD1 (6 bases). Trimming stripped 5 bases from V and 8 bases from J, with 13 bases between. The CDR3 runs to 13 residues. Germline CDR1 and CDR2: SGHVS and FQNEAQ. CDR3 residues: CASSTTGPEPQHF. The CDR3 DNA reads as TGTGCCAGCAGCACCACAGGGCCGGAGCCCCAGCATTTT.

The chain joins TRBV19 to TRBJ2-7, with 8 bases fitting TRBD2. The trim removed 8 bases at V and 5 bases at J, leaving 2 bases unmatched. CDR3 length: 11 residues. Per the germline V gene, CDR1 is LNHDA and CDR2 is SQIVND (reference sequence). The CDR3 region is CASRGGNEQYF. The DNA for the CDR3 is TGTGCCAGTCGCGGGGGGAACGAGCAGTACTTC.

This chain joins TRBV10-1 and TRBJ1-2, with 7 bases lining up with TRBD1. This CDR3 comprises 13 residues. Looked up from germline, CDR1 is WNHNN and CDR2 is SYGVQD (reference sequence). V was pared by 6 bases and J by 6 bases, with 7 bases of the junction left unmatched. This CDR3 is CASSPGQDDGYTF. The DNA of the CDR3 is TGCGCCAGCAGCCCCGGACAGGACGATGGCTACACCTTC.

V usage is TRBV7-8 and J usage is TRBJ1-5; possibly TRBD1 for D (5 bases). In germline, CDR1 is SGHVS, CDR2 FQNEAQ. Trimming took 0 bases from V and 0 from J, leaving 21 bases between them. The CDR3 sequence is 20 residues long. The CDR3 sequence: CASSLAAGLQGRYSNQPQHF. In DNA, the CDR3 is TGTGCCAGCAGCTTAGCGGCGGGACTTCAGGGCCGCTATAGCAATCAGCCCCAGCATTTT.

The CDR3 sequence is CASSFGTGDQPQHF. The CDR3 nucleotides read TGTGCCAGCAGCTTCGGGACAGGGGACCAGCCCCAGCATTTT. The V gene is TRBV13, the J gene TRBJ1-5; 10 positions match TRBD1. Germline loops: CDR1 PRHDT, CDR2 FYEKMQ (reference sequence). V gave up 3 bases and J gave up 7 bases; unmatched junction bases: 3. This CDR3 comprises 14 residues.

The V gene is TRBV7-5, the J gene TRBJ1-2; TRBD1 was called by the table and not checked on the DNA. TRBV7-5 is a pseudogene. The CDR3 has 17 amino acids. CDR3 sequence (DNA): TGTGCCAGTAAAGCAGAGGACAGGGAGGGCCCTAACTATGGCTACACCTTC. Encoded protein: CASKAEDREGPNYGYTF.

The chain has TRBV2 and TRBJ2-7; weak D call: TRBD2 (5 bases). This CDR3 contains 15 residues. The germline V gene encodes CDR1 SNHLY and CDR2 FYNNEI. V lost 0 bases, J lost 7 bases, and 16 bases lay in between. CDR3 amino acids: CASSEAASRAGEQYF. The DNA of the CDR3 is TGTGCCAGCAGTGAAGCGGCTAGCCGGGCTGGGGAGCAGTACTTC.

This chain connects TRBV5-6 to TRBJ2-1, with D perhaps TRBD1 (6 bases). Germline assignment: CDR1 SGHDT and CDR2 YYEEEE. The CDR3 covers 18 residues. Trimming cost V 4 bases and J 0 bases, with 20 bases left between them. The CDR3 bases are TGTGCCAGCAGCGCTAGAGCACAGGGCGTAAGCTCCTACAATGAGCAGTTCTTC. Translated, it gives CASSARAQGVSSYNEQFF.

This chain connects TRBV28 to TRBJ1-4; possibly TRBD1 for D (6 bases). This CDR3 is built from 15 residues. CDR1 is MDHEN, CDR2 SYDVKM, per germline. Trimming removed 4 bases from V and 0 bases from J, with 9 bases in between. CDR3 DNA sequence: TGTGCCAGCAGTTCGACAGGTTCAACTAATGAAAAACTGTTTTTT. Residues: CASSSTGSTNEKLFF.

The gene calls are TRBV14 and TRBJ1-2; 7 bases are a match to TRBD1. This CDR3 contains 12 residues. J gave up 7 bases and V 4 bases, and 3 bases lay outside the gene matches. CDR1 and CDR2 (germline): SGHDN, FVKESK. The DNA for the CDR3 is TGTGCCAGCAGCCCAGGGGGTGGTGGCTACACCTTC. The encoded protein is CASSPGGGGYTF. The whole variable domain, filled in from reference TRBV14 and TRBJ1-2, reads EAGVTQFPSHSVIEKGQTVTLRCDPISGHDNLYWYRRVMGKEIKFLLHFVKESKQDESGMPNNRFLAERTGGTYSTLKVQPAELEDSGVYFCASSPGGGGYTFGSGTRLTVV.